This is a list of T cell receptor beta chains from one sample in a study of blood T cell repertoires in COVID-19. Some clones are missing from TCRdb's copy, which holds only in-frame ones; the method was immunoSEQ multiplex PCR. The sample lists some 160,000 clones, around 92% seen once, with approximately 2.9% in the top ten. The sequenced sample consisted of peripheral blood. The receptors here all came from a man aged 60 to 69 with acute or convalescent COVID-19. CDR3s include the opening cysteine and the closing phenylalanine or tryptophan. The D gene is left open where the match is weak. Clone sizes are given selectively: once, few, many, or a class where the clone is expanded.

CDR3aa: CATSRDIGVGTEAFF
CDR3nt: TGTGCCACCAGCAGAGATATCGGGGTTGGAACTGAAGCTTTCTTT
d_gene: NA
v_gene: TRBV15
j_gene: TRBJ1-1
abundance: NA

CDR3aa: CASSLRTGGRTDTQYF
CDR3nt: TGTGCCAGCAGCTTAAGGACAGGGGGGCGCACAGATACGCAGTATTTT
d_gene: TRBD1
v_gene: TRBV7-2
j_gene: TRBJ2-3
abundance: NA

CDR3aa: CAWSMAQSNQPQHF
CDR3nt: TGTGCCTGGAGTATGGCCCAAAGCAATCAGCCCCAGCATTTT
d_gene: NA
v_gene: TRBV30
j_gene: TRBJ1-5
abundance: NA

CDR3aa: CASSLAGYTQYF
CDR3nt: TGTGCCAGCAGTTTAGCGGGGTATACGCAGTATTTT
d_gene: TRBD2
v_gene: TRBV6-5
j_gene: TRBJ2-3
abundance: NA

CDR3aa: CSVEVGRNYGYTF
CDR3nt: TGCAGCGTTGAAGTCGGCAGGAACTATGGCTACACCTTC
d_gene: NA
v_gene: TRBV29-1
j_gene: TRBJ1-2
abundance: NA

CDR3aa: CASSANRDRSLEQYF
CDR3nt: TGTGCCAGCAGCGCGAACCGGGACAGGTCGTTGGAGCAGTACTTC
d_gene: TRBD1
v_gene: TRBV11-2
j_gene: TRBJ2-7
abundance: NA

CDR3aa: CASWGQENFAPAGANVLTF
CDR3nt: TGTGCCTCTTGGGGGCAGGAAAATTTTGCCCCCGCTGGGGCCAACGTCCTGACTTTC
d_gene: NA
v_gene: TRBV30
j_gene: TRBJ2-6
abundance: few

CDR3aa: CASSPGRAFGEQYF
CDR3nt: TGTGCCAGCAGCCCCGGCAGGGCCTTTGGTGAGCAGTACTTC
d_gene: NA
v_gene: TRBV11-2
j_gene: TRBJ2-7
abundance: NA

CDR3aa: CASSQVQGAMNEQFF
CDR3nt: TGCGCCAGCAGCCAAGTACAGGGGGCTATGAATGAGCAGTTCTTC
d_gene: TRBD1
v_gene: TRBV4-1
j_gene: TRBJ2-1
abundance: NA

CDR3aa: CASSLLGTSTDTQYF
CDR3nt: TGTGCCAGCAGCCTTTTAGGGACTAGCACAGATACGCAGTATTTT
d_gene: NA
v_gene: TRBV7-3
j_gene: TRBJ2-3
abundance: NA

CDR3aa: CAWSPDRAEKLFF
CDR3nt: TGTGCCTGGAGCCCGGACAGGGCTGAAAAACTGTTTTTT
d_gene: TRBD1
v_gene: TRBV30
j_gene: TRBJ1-4
abundance: NA

CDR3aa: CASSLGRLAASTDTQYF
CDR3nt: TGTGCCAGCAGTCTCGGTCGACTAGCGGCTAGCACAGATACGCAGTATTTT
d_gene: TRBD2
v_gene: TRBV7-8
j_gene: TRBJ2-3
abundance: NA

CDR3aa: CASSLVQGAAETQYF
CDR3nt: TGTGCCAGCAGCTTGGTTCAGGGGGCGGCGGAGACCCAGTACTTC
d_gene: TRBD1
v_gene: TRBV5-4
j_gene: TRBJ2-5
abundance: NA

CDR3aa: CASSHSSNKNIQYF
CDR3nt: TGTGCCAGCAGTCACAGTAGTAACAAAAACATTCAGTACTTC
d_gene: NA
v_gene: TRBV6-5
j_gene: TRBJ2-4
abundance: NA

CDR3aa: CASSTDRVGEQYF
CDR3nt: TGTGCCAGCTCAACCGACAGGGTGGGAGAGCAGTACTTC
d_gene: TRBD1
v_gene: TRBV18
j_gene: TRBJ2-7
abundance: NA

CDR3aa: CASSQVRDRGDYGYTF
CDR3nt: TGCGCCAGCAGCCAAGTTCGGGACAGGGGCGACTATGGCTACACCTTC
d_gene: TRBD1
v_gene: TRBV4-1
j_gene: TRBJ1-2
abundance: NA

CDR3aa: CSVTEFTEAFF
CDR3nt: TGCAGCGTGACAGAATTCACTGAAGCTTTCTTT
d_gene: NA
v_gene: TRBV29-1
j_gene: TRBJ1-1
abundance: NA

CDR3aa: CASSLGTRWGGMNTEAFF
CDR3nt: TGTGCCAGCAGCTTGGGCACCCGATGGGGAGGGATGAACACTGAAGCTTTCTTT
d_gene: NA
v_gene: TRBV5-4
j_gene: TRBJ1-1
abundance: NA

CDR3aa: CASSKGQGRMNTEAFF
CDR3nt: TGTGCCAGTAGTAAAGGACAGGGTCGGATGAACACTGAAGCTTTCTTT
d_gene: TRBD1
v_gene: TRBV19
j_gene: TRBJ1-1
abundance: NA

CDR3aa: CASSLPSTGGAFF
CDR3nt: TGTGCCAGCAGCCTCCCGAGTACAGGGGGAGCTTTCTTT
d_gene: TRBD1
v_gene: TRBV3-1/TRBV3-2
j_gene: TRBJ1-1
abundance: once

CDR3aa: CASSYYQGTDEQYF
CDR3nt: TGTGCCAGCAGTTACTACCAGGGGACAGACGAGCAGTACTTC
d_gene: TRBD1
v_gene: TRBV6-5
j_gene: TRBJ2-7
abundance: NA

CDR3aa: CASSSEGAEGYTF
CDR3nt: TGCGCCAGCAGCTCTGAAGGGGCTGAGGGCTACACCTTC
d_gene: NA
v_gene: TRBV5-1
j_gene: TRBJ1-2
abundance: NA

CDR3aa: CASSLASQGFDQPQHF
CDR3nt: TGTGCCAGCAGCTTAGCCTCTCAGGGGTTCGATCAGCCCCAGCATTTT
d_gene: NA
v_gene: TRBV7-2
j_gene: TRBJ1-5
abundance: NA

CDR3aa: CAISDQGKTRGTEAFF
CDR3nt: TGTGCCATCAGTGATCAGGGGAAAACGAGGGGCACTGAAGCTTTCTTT
d_gene: NA
v_gene: TRBV10-3
j_gene: TRBJ1-1
abundance: NA

CDR3aa: CASSSLFGNTIYF
CDR3nt: TGTGCCAGCAGTTCCCTCTTCGGAAACACCATATATTTT
d_gene: NA
v_gene: TRBV6-5
j_gene: TRBJ1-3
abundance: NA

CDR3aa: CASSLTQGSNQPQHF
CDR3nt: TGTGCCAGCAGCTTGACCCAGGGGAGCAATCAGCCCCAGCATTTT
d_gene: NA
v_gene: TRBV5-6
j_gene: TRBJ1-5
abundance: NA

CDR3aa: CASSFGTGSYEQYF
CDR3nt: TGCGCCAGCAGCTTCGGAACAGGGAGTTACGAGCAGTACTTC
d_gene: NA
v_gene: TRBV5-1
j_gene: TRBJ2-7
abundance: NA